These 25 T cell receptor beta chains share one sample of origin, sequenced in a study of T cells in Graves' hyperthyroidism and ophthalmopathy. What was amplified from RNA transcripts were TCR beta CDR3 regions. HTBI primers were used for first-round RT-PCR of the TCR CDR3. TCRdb analysed the multiplex PCR reads with MiXCR anew, one entry per CDR3 protein. This sample has approximately 700,000 distinct CDR3 sequences, with less than 20% found just once. Sample: blood. These receptors came from a man between 18 and 29 years old with Graves' hyperthyroidism.

The rearrangement uses TRBV20-1 and TRBJ2-7; possibly TRBD2 for D (6 bases). CDR3 length: 15 amino acids. V lost 6 bases and J 3 bases, leaving 21 bases between the germline ends. Germline V gives CDR1 DFQATT, CDR2 SNEGSKA (reference sequence). The CDR3, as DNA: TGCAGTGCGCAGCCAGGAACTAGCCCAATCTACGAGCAGTACTTC. Amino acids: CSAQPGTSPIYEQYF.

This clonotype appeared many times. The chain joins TRBV12-5 to TRBJ2-1; 10 nucleotides align to TRBD1. CDR3 length: 18 residues. Trimming cost V 0 bases and J 8 bases; bases outside gene matches: 13. From germline, CDR1 is LGHNT and CDR2 FRNRAP. The CDR3: CASGLVLTGQGNSDEQFF. The DNA for the CDR3 is TGTGCTAGTGGTTTGGTATTGACGGGACAGGGGAATTCGGATGAGCAGTTCTTC.

The chain employs TRBV4-1 and TRBJ2-7, with 7 positions matching TRBD2. J gave up 2 bases and V 3 bases, and 7 bases lay outside the gene matches. Germline loops: CDR1 MGHRA, CDR2 YSYEKL. The CDR3 is made up of 15 amino acids. CDR3 sequence reads: CASSQVLARTYEQYF. CDR3 nucleotides: TGCGCCAGCAGCCAGGTACTAGCGCGAACCTACGAGCAGTACTTC.

The chain couples TRBV20-1 to TRBJ1-1, with D unresolved. V lost 0 bases and J lost 6, with 11 bases in between. CDR3 length: 13 amino acids. Germline lookup yields CDR1 DFQATT and CDR2 SNEGSKA (reference sequence). For the CDR3, the DNA is TGCAGTGCTAGAGATCCCGCGGACGCTGAAGCTTTCTTT. Translation: CSARDPADAEAFF.

This clonotype was picked up a small number of times. The rearrangement uses TRBV25-1 and TRBJ2-4; D possibly corresponds to TRBD1 (5 bases). The CDR3 runs to 15 residues. Trimming cost V 1 base and J 2 bases, with 9 bases left between them. Germline CDR1 and CDR2: MGHDK and SYGVNS. The CDR3 protein is CASSESGHPKNIQYF. For the CDR3, the DNA is TGTGCCAGCAGTGAATCCGGACACCCCAAAAACATTCAGTACTTC.

This clonotype was detected ten times or more. The chain employs TRBV12-3 or TRBV12-4 and TRBJ2-5; D unresolved. This CDR3 has 12 amino acids. V dropped 1 base and J dropped 5 bases, with 5 bases sitting between them. Written as DNA, the CDR3 is TGTGCCAGCAGTTTAGACGGGGAGACCCAGTACTTC. Its translation is CASSLDGETQYF.

The chain links TRBV28 to TRBJ2-1; D possibly corresponds to TRBD2 (7 bases). Germline CDR1 is MDHEN and CDR2 is SYDVKM. CDR3 length: 15 residues. The V and J ends lost 6 bases and 8 bases respectively, with 20 bases between them. The DNA for the CDR3 is TGTGCCAGCAGCTCTCGGGAGGAGGGGGTGGATGAGCAGTTCTTC. Its translation is CASSSREEGVDEQFF.

CDR3: CASSYSLAGVDEQYF. The CDR3 DNA reads TGTGCCAGCAGTTACAGCCTAGCGGGAGTTGACGAGCAGTACTTC. The V call is TRBV6-5, the J call TRBJ2-7, with 10 bases lining up with TRBD2. Germline CDR1 reads MNHEY; CDR2 reads SVGAGI. The ends lost 2 bases at V and 5 bases at J; junction bases unmatched: 6. The CDR3 spans 15 residues.

The rearrangement joins TRBV6-1 to TRBJ1-2; 8 nucleotides agree with TRBD1. In germline, CDR1 is MNHNS, CDR2 SASEGT. The CDR3 consists of 13 residues. V was pared by 8 bases and J by 3 bases, with 5 bases of the junction left unmatched. The CDR3 protein is CASDRGRDYGYTF. The CDR3 DNA is TGTGCCAGCGACAGGGGTCGAGACTATGGCTACACCTTC.

The gene calls are TRBV27 and TRBJ2-3; D is ambiguous. The germline CDR1 and CDR2 sequences are MNHEY and SMNVEV (reference sequence). This CDR3 has 12 amino acids. V shed 7 bases and J shed 4 bases, with 9 bases lying between them. This CDR3 is CASNTGADTQYF. The CDR3 DNA is TGTGCCAGCAATACCGGCGCAGATACGCAGTATTTT.

This clonotype was picked up a small number of times. The chain links TRBV15 to TRBJ2-2; a possible D gene is TRBD2 (5 bases). The CDR3 contains 13 residues. The germline V gene has CDR1 LNHNV and CDR2 YYDKDF (reference sequence). Trimming cost V 8 bases and J 6 bases, with 13 bases left between them. As DNA, the CDR3 is TGTGCCACCGGCGGGTTCATCTCCGGGGAGCTGTTTTTT. It encodes CATGGFISGELFF.

This clonotype has at least ten counts. This chain connects TRBV28 to TRBJ2-3; D may correspond to TRBD1 or TRBD2 (6 bases each). Trimming took off 6 bases at V and 4 bases at J, with 17 bases between the two ends. The germline V gene encodes CDR1 MDHEN and CDR2 SYDVKM. CDR3 length: 15 residues. DNA for the CDR3: TGTGCCAGCAGCCGAGGGGGGCTGGACCCAGATACGCAGTATTTT. Translation gives CASSRGGLDPDTQYF.

Concerning this clonotype itself: The junction departs from germline at one end; a sequencing error may be responsible. The chain is built from TRBV7-2 and TRBJ2-2; the match to TRBD2 covers 13 bases. This CDR3 region has 20 residues. Germline V gene sequence: CDR1 SGHTA, CDR2 FQGNSA. The CDR3 protein is CASSSSYGDGTSGNTGELLF. The CDR3 DNA follows: TGTGCCAGCAGCTCCAGCTATGGAGACGGGACTAGCGGGAACACCGGGGAGCTGCTTTTT. Filled out from reference TRBV7-2 and TRBJ2-2, the complete variable domain reads GAGVSQSPSNKVTEKGKDVELRCDPISGHTALYWYRQSLGQGLEFLIYFQGNSAPDKSGLPSDRFSAERTGGSVSTLTIQRTQQEDSAVYLCASSSSYGDGTSGNTGELLFGEGSRLTVL.

The sample holds many counts of this clonotype. The chain combines TRBV12-3 or TRBV12-4 with TRBJ2-1; no clear D gene. Deletions cut 3 bases from V and 5 bases from J, with 11 bases between. CDR3 length equals 14 residues. The chain's CDR3 is CASSFTTVNNEQFF. CDR3 nucleotides: TGTGCCAGCAGTTTCACCACAGTAAACAATGAGCAGTTCTTC.

V usage is TRBV29-1 and J usage is TRBJ2-5, with a tentative D call TRBD1 (5 bases). Trimming pared 3 bases from V and 7 bases from J, leaving 15 bases between. Germline V gives CDR1 SQVTM, CDR2 ANQGSEA. CDR3 length: 13 amino acids. Here the CDR3 reads CSVELRLRGTQYF. In DNA, the CDR3 is TGCAGCGTTGAGTTGCGGTTAAGGGGGACCCAGTACTTC.

The CDR3 protein is CASSYSMVTGTGKTQYF. For the CDR3, the DNA is TGTGCCAGCAGTTACTCGATGGTAACGGGGACAGGGAAGACCCAGTACTTC. The V and J genes are TRBV6-6 and TRBJ2-5, with 9 bases fitting TRBD1. CDR3 length: 17 amino acids. Trimming removed 0 bases from V and 6 bases from J; junction bases left unmatched: 11. Germline loops: CDR1 MNHNY, CDR2 SVGAGI (reference sequence).

A few counts support this clonotype. The V call is TRBV11-2, the J call TRBJ2-2, with D maybe TRBD2 (5 bases). V dropped 1 base and J dropped 7 bases, with 13 bases sitting between them. Per the germline V gene, CDR1 is SGHAT and CDR2 is FQNNGV. The CDR3 is 15 residues long. The CDR3 region is CASSLAPGGVGELFF. The CDR3 bases are TGTGCCAGCAGCTTAGCACCCGGAGGCGTCGGGGAGCTGTTTTTT.

Note on this clonotype: A junction boundary mismatches the germline segment, possibly from a read error. The chain is built from TRBV12-3 or TRBV12-4 and TRBJ2-7, with 8 bases lining up with TRBD1. The CDR3 has 15 residues. The CDR3 reads CASSVGDRGTYGQYF. CDR3 nucleotide sequence: TGTGCCAGCAGCGTAGGAGACAGGGGAACCTACGGGCAGTACTTC.

This clonotype came up many times. This chain links TRBV10-3 with TRBJ2-7, with D tentatively TRBD1 (6 bases). V shed 3 bases and J shed 4 bases, with 7 bases lying between them. The germline V gene encodes CDR1 ENHRY and CDR2 SYGVKD. The CDR3 is 12 residues long. The chain's CDR3 is CAISEDRYEQYF. In nucleotides, the CDR3 is TGTGCCATCAGTGAAGACAGGTACGAGCAGTACTTC.

This clonotype came up many times. One end of the junction is discordant with germline, which a read error may explain. The V and J genes are TRBV2 and TRBJ2-2, with 10 bases fitting TRBD1. The germline V gene encodes CDR1 SNHLY and CDR2 FYNNEI. The CDR3 covers 13 residues. The CDR3 loop is CASSGEGTGVLFF. The CDR3 DNA reads as TGTGCCAGCAGTGGAGAGGGGACAGGGGTGCTGTTTTTT.

J is TRBJ2-5 and V is TRBV4-2, with TRBD2 matching over 12 bases. This CDR3 spans 17 amino acids. The junction had 7 bases not matched to a gene; V was cut back by 0 bases and J by 5 bases. Germline V gene lookup returns CDR1 LGHNA and CDR2 YNFKEQ. DNA of the CDR3: TGTGCCAGCAGCCAAGACGGTCTAGCGGGAGGGCAGGAGACCCAGTACTTC. It is translated as CASSQDGLAGGQETQYF.

The table lists this clonotype with a few counts. The chain links TRBV6-1 to TRBJ1-5; D remains unclear. This CDR3 is built from 15 residues. V was pared by 4 bases and J by 0 bases, with 10 bases between. CDR1 and CDR2 from the germline V gene are MNHNS and SASEGT. The chain's CDR3 is CASSAFGDSNQPQHF. The CDR3 bases are TGTGCCAGCAGTGCCTTCGGAGATAGCAATCAGCCCCAGCATTTT.

There are many counts of this clonotype. The chain joins TRBV2 to TRBJ1-5, with 9 positions matching TRBD1. CDR1 and CDR2 from the germline V gene are SNHLY and FYNNEI. V shed 6 bases and J 5 bases; nucleotides not matched to a gene: 8. The CDR3 runs 15 residues. This CDR3 reads CASRTPGQGDQPQHF. The CDR3 region has the DNA TGTGCCAGCAGAACCCCGGGACAGGGAGATCAGCCCCAGCATTTT. Full variable domain (rest looked up from reference TRBV2 and TRBJ1-5): EPEVTQTPSHQVTQMGQEVILRCVPISNHLYFYWYRQILGQKVEFLVSFYNNEISEKSEIFDDQFSVERPDGSNFTLKIRSTKLEDSAMYFCASRTPGQGDQPQHFGDGTRLSIL.

This clonotype came up many times. J is TRBJ1-2 and V is TRBV7-8; D ambiguous. The CDR3 has 12 amino acids. V lost 1 base, J lost 12 bases, and 12 bases lay in between. The germline V gene has CDR1 SGHVS and CDR2 FQNEAQ. The CDR3 DNA reads TGTGCCAGCAGCTTAGTCGGGAGTCAGAACACCTTC. It codes for CASSLVGSQNTF.

In its sample, this clonotype was seen a few times. The V gene is TRBV12-5, the J gene TRBJ2-1, with D hard to call. CDR1 is LGHNT and CDR2 is FRNRAP in the germline V gene. The CDR3 spans 11 residues. Trimming left V 4 bases short and J 5 bases short, with 3 bases between. The chain's CDR3 is CASGSHNEQFF. In DNA, the CDR3 is TGTGCTAGTGGTTCCCACAATGAGCAGTTCTTC.